This T cell receptor (beta chain) was documented in a study of CD8 T cells in ankylosing spondylitis. The study, taken as a whole, reports: From matched ankylosing spondylitis synovial fluid, disease-linked clones were reportedly recovered at significantly enriched levels. Ankylosing spondylitis blood seemed to carry a telltale TCR beta motif made of under 10 highly homologous variants. Earlier authors reported some of these motif variants in reactive arthritis synovial fluid and blood.

MiXCR, applied by TCRdb to the 5' RACE reads, yields one record per CDR3 protein. The sample holds around 540,000 distinct CDR3 sequences, about an eighth seen once. CDR1 and CDR2 from the germline V gene are SGHRS and YFSETQ. The CDR3 runs 17 residues. The ends lost 4 bases at V and 2 bases at J; junction bases unmatched: 9. This clonotype was found a few times. As yet, its antigen is unknown. Sequencing was carried out using blood, either unsorted or a sorted T cell fraction (not recorded which). This clonotype originated in a male donor with ankylosing spondylitis. The V call is TRBV5-1, the J call TRBJ2-2; 9 bases agree with TRBD1. This CDR3 reads CASSRRTGQGNTGELFF. CDR3 DNA: TGCGCCAGCAGCCGCCGAACGGGACAGGGCAACACCGGGGAGCTGTTTTTT. Complete variable domain (other parts from reference TRBV5-1 and TRBJ2-2): KAGVTQTPRYLIKTRGQQVTLSCSPISGHRSVSWYQQTPGQGLQFLFEYFSETQRNKGNFPGRFSGRQFSNSRSEMNVSTLELGDSALYLCASSRRTGQGNTGELFFGEGSRLTVL.